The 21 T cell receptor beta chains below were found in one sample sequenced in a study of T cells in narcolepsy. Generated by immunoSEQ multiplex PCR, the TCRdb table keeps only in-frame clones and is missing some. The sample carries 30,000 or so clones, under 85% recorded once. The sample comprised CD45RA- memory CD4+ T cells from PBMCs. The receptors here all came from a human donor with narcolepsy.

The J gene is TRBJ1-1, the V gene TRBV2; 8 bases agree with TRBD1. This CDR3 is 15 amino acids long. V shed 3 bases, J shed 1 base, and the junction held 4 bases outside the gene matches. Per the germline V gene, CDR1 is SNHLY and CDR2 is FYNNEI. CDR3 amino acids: CASSDWTGTNTEAFF. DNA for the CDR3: TGTGCCAGCAGTGACTGGACAGGGACGAACACTGAAGCTTTCTTT. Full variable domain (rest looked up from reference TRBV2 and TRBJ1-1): EPEVTQTPSHQVTQMGQEVILRCVPISNHLYFYWYRQILGQKVEFLVSFYNNEISEKSEIFDDQFSVERPDGSNFTLKIRSTKLEDSAMYFCASSDWTGTNTEAFFGQGTRLTVV.

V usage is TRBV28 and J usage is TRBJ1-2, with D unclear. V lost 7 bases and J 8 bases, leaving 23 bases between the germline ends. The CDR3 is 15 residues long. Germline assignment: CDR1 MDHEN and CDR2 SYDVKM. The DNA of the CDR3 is TGTGCCAGCATCCTCTCCCAGGCAGGAGGAGTCGGCTACACCTTC. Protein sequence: CASILSQAGGVGYTF.

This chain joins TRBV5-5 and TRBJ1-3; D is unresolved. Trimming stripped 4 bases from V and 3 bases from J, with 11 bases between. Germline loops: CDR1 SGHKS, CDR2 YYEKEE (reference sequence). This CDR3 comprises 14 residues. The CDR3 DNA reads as TGTGCCAGCAGCCCCACTAATCTTGGAAACACCATATATTTT. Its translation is CASSPTNLGNTIYF.

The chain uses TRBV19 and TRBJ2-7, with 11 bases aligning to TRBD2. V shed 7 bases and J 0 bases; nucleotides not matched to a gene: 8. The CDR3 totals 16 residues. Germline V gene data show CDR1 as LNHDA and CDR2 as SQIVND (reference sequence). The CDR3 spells CASTLAGGHSSYEQYF. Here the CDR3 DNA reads TGTGCCAGTACCCTAGCGGGGGGCCACTCCTCCTACGAGCAGTACTTC. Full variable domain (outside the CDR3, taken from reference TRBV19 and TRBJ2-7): DGGITQSPKYLFRKEGQNVTLSCEQNLNHDAMYWYRQDPGQGLRLIYYSQIVNDFQKGDIAEGYSVSREKKESFPLTVTSAQKNPTAFYLCASTLAGGHSSYEQYFGPGTRLTVT.

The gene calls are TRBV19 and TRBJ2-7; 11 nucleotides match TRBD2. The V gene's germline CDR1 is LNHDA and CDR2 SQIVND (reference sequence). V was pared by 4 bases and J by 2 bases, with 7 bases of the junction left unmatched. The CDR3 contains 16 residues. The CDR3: CASSSRRLAGTYEQYF. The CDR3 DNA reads TGTGCCAGTAGTAGCCGCCGACTAGCGGGAACCTACGAGCAGTACTTC.

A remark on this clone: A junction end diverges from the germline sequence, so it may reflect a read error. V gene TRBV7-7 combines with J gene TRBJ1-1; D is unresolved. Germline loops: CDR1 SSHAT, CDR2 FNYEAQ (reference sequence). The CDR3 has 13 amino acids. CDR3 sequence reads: CASSLSMNTEAFF. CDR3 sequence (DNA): TGTGCTAGCAGCTTAAGTATGAACACTGAAGCTTTCTTT.

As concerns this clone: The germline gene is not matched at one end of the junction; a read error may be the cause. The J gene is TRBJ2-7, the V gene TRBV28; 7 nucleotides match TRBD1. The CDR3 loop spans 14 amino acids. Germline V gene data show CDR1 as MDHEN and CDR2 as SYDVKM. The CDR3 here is CASSLGKKLGGQGF. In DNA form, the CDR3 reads TGTGCCAGCAGTTTAGGCAAAAAATTAGGGGGCCAGGGGTTC.

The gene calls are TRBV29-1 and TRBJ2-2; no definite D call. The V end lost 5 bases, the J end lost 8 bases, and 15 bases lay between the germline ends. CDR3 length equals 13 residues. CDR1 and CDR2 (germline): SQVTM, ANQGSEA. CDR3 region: CSVFRPLSGELFF. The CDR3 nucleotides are TGCAGCGTTTTCCGACCGTTGTCTGGGGAGCTGTTTTTT.

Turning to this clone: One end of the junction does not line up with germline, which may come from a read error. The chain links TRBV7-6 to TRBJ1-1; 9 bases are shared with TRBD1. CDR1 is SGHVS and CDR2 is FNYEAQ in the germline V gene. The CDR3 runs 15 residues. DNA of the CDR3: TGTGCCAGCACCTTACAGGGGGCCGGAGGCACTGAAGCTTTCTTT. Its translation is CASTLQGAGGTEAFF.

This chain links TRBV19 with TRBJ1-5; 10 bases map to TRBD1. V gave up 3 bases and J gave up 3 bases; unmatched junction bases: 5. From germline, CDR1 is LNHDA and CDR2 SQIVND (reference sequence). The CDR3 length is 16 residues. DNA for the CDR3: TGTGCCAGTAGTATTCCGGGACAGGGGATCAATCAGCCCCAGCATTTT. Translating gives CASSIPGQGINQPQHF. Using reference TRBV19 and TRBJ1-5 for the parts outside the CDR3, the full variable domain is DGGITQSPKYLFRKEGQNVTLSCEQNLNHDAMYWYRQDPGQGLRLIYYSQIVNDFQKGDIAEGYSVSREKKESFPLTVTSAQKNPTAFYLCASSIPGQGINQPQHFGDGTRLSIL.

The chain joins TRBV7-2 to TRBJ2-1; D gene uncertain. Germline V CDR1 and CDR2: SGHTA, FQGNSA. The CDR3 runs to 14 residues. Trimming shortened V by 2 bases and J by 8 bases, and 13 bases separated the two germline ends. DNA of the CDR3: TGTGCCAGCAGCTTATCTGGGTTATATGATGAGCAGTTCTTC. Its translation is CASSLSGLYDEQFF.

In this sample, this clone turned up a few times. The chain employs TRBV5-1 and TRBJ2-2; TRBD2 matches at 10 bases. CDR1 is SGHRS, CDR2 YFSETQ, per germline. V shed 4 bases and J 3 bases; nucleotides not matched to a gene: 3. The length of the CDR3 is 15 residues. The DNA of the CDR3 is TGCGCCAGCAGCATAGCGGGGGGATACACCGGGGAGCTGTTTTTT. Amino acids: CASSIAGGYTGELFF.

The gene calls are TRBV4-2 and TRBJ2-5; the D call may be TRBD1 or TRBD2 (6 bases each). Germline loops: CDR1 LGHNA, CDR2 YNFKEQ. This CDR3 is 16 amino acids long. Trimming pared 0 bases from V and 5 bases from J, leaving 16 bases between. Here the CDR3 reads CASSQEAAGAGETQYF. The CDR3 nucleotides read TGTGCCAGCAGCCAAGAGGCAGCAGGGGCGGGGGAGACCCAGTACTTC.

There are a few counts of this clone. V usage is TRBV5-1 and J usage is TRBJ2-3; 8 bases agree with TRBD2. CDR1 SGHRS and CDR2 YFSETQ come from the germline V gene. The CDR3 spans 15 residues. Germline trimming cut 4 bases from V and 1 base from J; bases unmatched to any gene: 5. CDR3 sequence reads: CASSMRGVGTDTQYF. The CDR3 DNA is TGCGCCAGCAGCATGCGGGGGGTGGGCACAGATACGCAGTATTTT. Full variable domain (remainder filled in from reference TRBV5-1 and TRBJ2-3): KAGVTQTPRYLIKTRGQQVTLSCSPISGHRSVSWYQQTPGQGLQFLFEYFSETQRNKGNFPGRFSGRQFSNSRSEMNVSTLELGDSALYLCASSMRGVGTDTQYFGPGTRLTVL.

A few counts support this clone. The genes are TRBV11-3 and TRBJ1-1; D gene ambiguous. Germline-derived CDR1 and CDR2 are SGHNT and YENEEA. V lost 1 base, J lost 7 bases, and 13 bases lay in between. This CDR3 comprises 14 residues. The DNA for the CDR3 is TGTGCCAGCAGCTTAGTTGAAGGGTATAATGAAGCTTTCTTT. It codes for CASSLVEGYNEAFF.

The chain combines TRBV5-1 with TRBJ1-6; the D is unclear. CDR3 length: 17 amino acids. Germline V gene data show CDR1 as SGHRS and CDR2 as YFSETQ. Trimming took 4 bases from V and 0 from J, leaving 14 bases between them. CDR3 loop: CASSPSHASSYNSPLHF. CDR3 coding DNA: TGCGCCAGCAGCCCATCCCATGCAAGCTCCTATAATTCACCCCTCCACTTT. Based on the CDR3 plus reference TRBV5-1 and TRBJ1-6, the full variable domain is KAGVTQTPRYLIKTRGQQVTLSCSPISGHRSVSWYQQTPGQGLQFLFEYFSETQRNKGNFPGRFSGRQFSNSRSEMNVSTLELGDSALYLCASSPSHASSYNSPLHFGNGTRLTVT.

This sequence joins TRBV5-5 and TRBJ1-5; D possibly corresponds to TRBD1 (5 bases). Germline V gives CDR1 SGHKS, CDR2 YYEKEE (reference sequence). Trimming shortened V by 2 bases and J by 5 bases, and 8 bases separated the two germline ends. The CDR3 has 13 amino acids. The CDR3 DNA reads TGTGCCAGCAGCTTAGCGGGGGATCAGCCCCAGCATTTT. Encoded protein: CASSLAGDQPQHF.

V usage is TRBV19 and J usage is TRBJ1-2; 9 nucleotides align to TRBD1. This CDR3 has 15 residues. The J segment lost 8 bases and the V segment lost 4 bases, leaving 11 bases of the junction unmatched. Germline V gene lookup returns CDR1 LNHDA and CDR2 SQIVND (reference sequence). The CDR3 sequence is CASSTGTGSSYGYTF. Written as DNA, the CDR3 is TGTGCCAGTAGTACCGGGACAGGGTCCTCGTACGGCTACACCTTC.

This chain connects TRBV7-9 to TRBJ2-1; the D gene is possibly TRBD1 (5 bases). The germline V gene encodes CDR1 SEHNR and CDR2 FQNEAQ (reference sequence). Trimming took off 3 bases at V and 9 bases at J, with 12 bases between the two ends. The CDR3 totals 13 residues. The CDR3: CASSFIRAIEQFF. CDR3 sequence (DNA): TGTGCCAGCAGCTTCATCAGGGCTATTGAGCAGTTCTTC. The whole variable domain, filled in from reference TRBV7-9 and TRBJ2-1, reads DTGVSQNPRHKITKRGQNVTFRCDPISEHNRLYWYRQTLGQGPEFLTYFQNEAQLEKSRLLSDRFSAERPKGSFSTLEIQRTEQGDSAMYLCASSFIRAIEQFFGPGTRLTVL.

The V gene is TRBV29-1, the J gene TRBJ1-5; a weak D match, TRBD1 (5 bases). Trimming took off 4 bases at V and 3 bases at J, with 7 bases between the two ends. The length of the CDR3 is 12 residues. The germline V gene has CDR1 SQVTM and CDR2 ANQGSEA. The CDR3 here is CSVGGNNQPQHF. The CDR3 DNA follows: TGCAGCGTTGGGGGGAACAATCAGCCCCAGCATTTT. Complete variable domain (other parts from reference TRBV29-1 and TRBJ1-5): SAVISQKPSRDICQRGTSLTIQCQVDSQVTMMFWYRQQPGQSLTLIATANQGSEATYESGFVIDKFPISRPNLTFSTLTVSNMSPEDSSIYLCSVGGNNQPQHFGDGTRLSIL.

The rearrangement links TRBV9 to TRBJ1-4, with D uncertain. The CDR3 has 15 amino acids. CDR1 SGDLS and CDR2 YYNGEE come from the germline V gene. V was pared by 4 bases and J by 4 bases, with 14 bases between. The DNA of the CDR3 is TGTGCCAGCAGCCCATCGTTAGGTAATAATGAAAAACTGTTTTTT. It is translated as CASSPSLGNNEKLFF.